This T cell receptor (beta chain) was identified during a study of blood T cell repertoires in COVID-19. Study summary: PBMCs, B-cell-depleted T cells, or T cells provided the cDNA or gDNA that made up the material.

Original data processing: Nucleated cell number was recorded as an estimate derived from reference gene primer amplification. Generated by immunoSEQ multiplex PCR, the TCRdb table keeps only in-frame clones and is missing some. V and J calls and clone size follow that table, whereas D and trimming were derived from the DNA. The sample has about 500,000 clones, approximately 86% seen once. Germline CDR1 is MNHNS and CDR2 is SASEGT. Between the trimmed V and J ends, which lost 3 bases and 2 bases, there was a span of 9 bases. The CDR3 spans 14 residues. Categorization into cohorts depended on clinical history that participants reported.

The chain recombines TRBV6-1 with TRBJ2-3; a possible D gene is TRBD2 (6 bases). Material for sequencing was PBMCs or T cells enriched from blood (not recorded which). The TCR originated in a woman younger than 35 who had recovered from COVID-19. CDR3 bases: TGTGCCAGCAGTGACGGAGGGGACACAGATACGCAGTATTTT. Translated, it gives CASSDGGDTDTQYF.